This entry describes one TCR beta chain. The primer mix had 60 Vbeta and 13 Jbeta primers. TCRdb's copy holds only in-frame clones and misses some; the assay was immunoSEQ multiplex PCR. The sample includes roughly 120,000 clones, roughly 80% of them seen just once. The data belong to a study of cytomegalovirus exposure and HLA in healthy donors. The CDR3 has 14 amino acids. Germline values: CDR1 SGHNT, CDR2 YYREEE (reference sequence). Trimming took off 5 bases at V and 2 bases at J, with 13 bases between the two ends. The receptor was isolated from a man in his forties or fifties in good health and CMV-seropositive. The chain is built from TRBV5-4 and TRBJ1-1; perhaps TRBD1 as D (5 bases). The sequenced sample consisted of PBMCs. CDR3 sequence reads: CASRQTVLNTEAFF. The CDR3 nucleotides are TGTGCCAGCAGACAGACAGTCCTTAACACTGAAGCTTTCTTT. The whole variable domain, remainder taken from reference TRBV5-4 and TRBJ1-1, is ETGVTQSPTHLIKTRGQQVTLRCSSQSGHNTVSWYQQALGQGPQFIFQYYREEENGRGNFPPRFSGLQFPNYSSELNVNALELDDSALYLCASRQTVLNTEAFFGQGTRLTVV.